This T cell receptor beta chain was sequenced during a study of blood T cell repertoires in COVID-19. Study details: Samples taken during acute and convalescent COVID-19 were collected in the United States, Italy and Spain. Nucleic acid was either cDNA or gDNA, and it came from T cells, B-cell-depleted T cells, or PBMCs.

Trimming cost V 1 base and J 8 bases, with 14 bases left between them. The germline V gene has CDR1 SGHTA and CDR2 FQGTGA. The CDR3 consists of 14 residues. Patients in Seattle were enrolled during active infection, then followed longitudinally. Per the authors' pipeline: It was from reference gene primer amplification that nucleated cell counts were estimated. Some clones are missing from TCRdb's copy, which holds only in-frame ones; the method was immunoSEQ multiplex PCR. V and J calls and clone size are those listed in that table; D and trimming were worked out from the DNA. The data hold tens of thousands of clones, with roughly nine tenths observed a single time.

This clonotype was sampled from a woman aged 45-65 years with COVID-19, enrolled during active disease. The chain uses TRBV7-3 and TRBJ1-2; possible D gene TRBD1, 5 bases. Sequencing input: peripheral blood. CDR3 protein: CASSLRGGVPGYTF. CDR3 DNA: TGTGCCAGCAGCTTAAGGGGGGGAGTTCCAGGCTACACCTTC.